This is a list of T cell receptor beta chains from one sample in a study of T cell changes during pregnancy in multiple sclerosis. Clones were read by immunoSEQ multiplex PCR, and TCRdb kept only the in-frame ones, dropping some. This table holds roughly 20,000 clones, 75% to 90% found once. The sample here was CD8+ T cells from peripheral blood mononuclear cells, taken in the first trimester of pregnancy. The receptor source for this set is a female donor with multiple sclerosis, enrolled in a pregnancy study. CDR3s include the opening cysteine and the closing phenylalanine or tryptophan. The D gene is left open where the match is weak. Clone size is stated in some rows and not others, as once, few, many or a class when expanded.

CDR3nt	CDR3aa	d_gene	v_gene	j_gene	abundance
TGTGCCAGCAGTGGACTGGTCACCGGGGAGCTGTTTTTT	CASSGLVTGELFF	NA	TRBV6-1	TRBJ2-2	NA
TGTGCCAGCAGTGACTTTCGGCCCAGGCCTCACTTTTTGAACACTGAAGCTTTCTTT	CASSDFRPRPHFLNTEAFF	NA	TRBV6-4	TRBJ1-1	NA
TGTGCCAGCAGTCAGGGGGCCTCCGAGCAGTACTTC	CASSQGASEQYF	TRBD1	TRBV7-9	TRBJ2-7	NA
TGTGCCAGCAGCCCCCTACCGGGACTAGCGACAGATACGCAGTATTTT	CASSPLPGLATDTQYF	TRBD2	TRBV7-3	TRBJ2-3	NA
TGTGCCAGTAGTATGGGAGGCTACACTGAAGCTTTCTTT	CASSMGGYTEAFF	NA	TRBV19	TRBJ1-1	NA
TGTGCCAGCAGCGCACTTAGCTCTGGGGCCAACGTCCTGACTTTC	CASSALSSGANVLTF	NA	TRBV6-1	TRBJ2-6	NA
TGTGCCAGCAGTCCCCGGAGGAACACTGAAGCTTTCTTT	CASSPRRNTEAFF	NA	TRBV27	TRBJ1-1	NA
TGTGCCAGCAGCCCGTGGGCCGGGATGACAGATACGCAGTATTTT	CASSPWAGMTDTQYF	NA	TRBV6-5	TRBJ2-3	NA
TGTGCCAGCAGTTCTCCCCCCGGGGGGTTTAGCTCCTACAATGAGCAGTTCTTC	CASSSPPGGFSSYNEQFF	TRBD2	TRBV27	TRBJ2-1	NA
TGTGCCAGCAGCCTAGCGGGGGGCTACGAGCAGTACTTC	CASSLAGGYEQYF	TRBD2	TRBV7-2	TRBJ2-7	NA
TGTGCCAGCAGCCGGACTAGCGGGGTGAACACCGGGGAGCTGTTTTTT	CASSRTSGVNTGELFF	TRBD2	TRBV7-2	TRBJ2-2	NA
TGTGCTAGTGGTAGACTAGCGGGAGGGGAAGATACGCAGTATTTT	CASGRLAGGEDTQYF	TRBD2	TRBV12-5	TRBJ2-3	NA
TGTGCCATCTCGGTAGCGGGCAGCACAGATACGCAGTATTTT	CAISVAGSTDTQYF	TRBD2	TRBV2	TRBJ2-3	NA
TGTGCCAGCAGTGCTTTGGAGGGACAGGGGGATGAAAAACTGTTTTTT	CASSALEGQGDEKLFF	TRBD1	TRBV6-1	TRBJ1-4	NA
TGTGCCAGCAGCTTAAGCCCCAGCTCCTACAATGAGCAGTTCTTC	CASSLSPSSYNEQFF	NA	TRBV7-3	TRBJ2-1	NA
TGTGCCAGCAGTGAGCTTCCCAGCGAGAGGGGGGAGACCCAGTACTTC	CASSELPSERGETQYF	NA	TRBV2	TRBJ2-5	NA
TGTGCCACCAGCAGAGATCCGGGACAGGCGAAGACCCAGTACTTC	CATSRDPGQAKTQYF	TRBD1	TRBV15	TRBJ2-5	NA
TGTGCCAGCAATGAGGGTTACAATGAGCAGTTCTTC	CASNEGYNEQFF	NA	TRBV28	TRBJ2-1	NA
TGTGCCAGCAGTATTACCCGGACTAGCGGGAGTTACAATGAGCAGTTCTTC	CASSITRTSGSYNEQFF	TRBD2	TRBV9	TRBJ2-1	NA
TGTGCCAGCACCCCGACAGGGCATGAGACCCAGTACTTC	CASTPTGHETQYF	TRBD1	TRBV27	TRBJ2-5	NA
TGTGCCAGCAGTGAGATGGCTGAAGAAGAGACCCAGTACTTC	CASSEMAEEETQYF	NA	TRBV2	TRBJ2-5	once
TGTGCCAGCAGTTTGTTCAAAAACACTGAAGCTTTCTTT	CASSLFKNTEAFF	NA	TRBV28	TRBJ1-1	NA
TGCGCCAGCAGCCAAGTTGAGTCCAATGGCTACACCTTC	CASSQVESNGYTF	NA	TRBV4-3	TRBJ1-2	NA
TGTGCCAGCAGTGAAGTCGGGGGAGGGCCCAATGAGCAGTTCTTC	CASSEVGGGPNEQFF	TRBD2	TRBV6-1	TRBJ2-1	once
TGTGCCAGCAGCTGGACTAGCGGGAGGGGGAATGAGCAGTTCTTC	CASSWTSGRGNEQFF	TRBD2	TRBV5-6	TRBJ2-1	NA
TGTGCCAGCAGCCAAAGGGAGTACGAGCAGTACTTC	CASSQREYEQYF	NA	TRBV13	TRBJ2-7	NA
TGTGCCAGCAGTGAAGGGACAGGGGAGGTAGAGACCCAGTACTTC	CASSEGTGEVETQYF	TRBD1	TRBV6-1	TRBJ2-5	NA
TGTGCCAGCAGCAAAACCGGGACAGGGGATTTGAATGAGCAGTTCTTC	CASSKTGTGDLNEQFF	TRBD1	TRBV13	TRBJ2-1	NA
TGTGCCAGCAGTTTACCCCCACAGTCCCTGAGCACAGATACGCAGTATTTT	CASSLPPQSLSTDTQYF	NA	TRBV28	TRBJ2-3	once
TGCGCCAGCAGCTTGTGGGGGCGGGCTAATGAAAAACTGTTTTTT	CASSLWGRANEKLFF	NA	TRBV5-1	TRBJ1-4	NA
TGTGCCAGCAGCTTTAGGGGTCAGGGGACCCAGTACTTC	CASSFRGQGTQYF	NA	TRBV5-4	TRBJ2-5	NA
TGTGCCAGCAGTGACTCCGGTTTAGCGGGAGGGATTCCGAATGAGCAGTTCTTC	CASSDSGLAGGIPNEQFF	TRBD2	TRBV6-4	TRBJ2-1	NA
TGTGCCAGCAGCTCACCGGGTCAGAACACTGAAGCTTTCTTT	CASSSPGQNTEAFF	NA	TRBV7-9	TRBJ1-1	NA
TGTGCCACCAGCGGGTTACTAGCGGGAGGGGACAATGAGCAGTTCTTC	CATSGLLAGGDNEQFF	TRBD2	TRBV15	TRBJ2-1	NA
TGTGCCAGCAGTTACGGGGGCGGACTCCAAGAGACCCAGTACTTC	CASSYGGGLQETQYF	NA	TRBV6-5	TRBJ2-5	NA
TGTGCCTGGAGTGTACTTATCGGGGAGCAGTACTTC	CAWSVLIGEQYF	NA	TRBV30	TRBJ2-7	NA
TGTGCCAGCAGTGATGATGAGGGGAACACCGGGGAGCTGTTTTTT	CASSDDEGNTGELFF	NA	TRBV6-4	TRBJ2-2	NA
TGTGCCAGCAGCTTACCGACACACGTTACGCAGTATTTT	CASSLPTHVTQYF	NA	TRBV7-9	TRBJ2-3	NA
TGCGCCAGCAAACTAGCGGCCTATTCGTACAATGAGCAGTTCTTC	CASKLAAYSYNEQFF	TRBD2	TRBV10-1	TRBJ2-1	NA
TGTGCCAGCAGCCAGGGATACGGGAGTTCCTACGAGCAGTACTTC	CASSQGYGSSYEQYF	NA	TRBV4-2	TRBJ2-7	NA
TGTGCCAGCAGCTTGGGACGGGATAGGGACGAGCAGTACTTC	CASSLGRDRDEQYF	NA	TRBV5-4	TRBJ2-7	NA
TGTGCCAGCAGCTTGGTGGAGAGCGAGCAGTACTTC	CASSLVESEQYF	NA	TRBV5-4	TRBJ2-7	NA
TGCGCCAGCAGTCAAGTGGCAGGGATTAACTATGGCTACACCTTC	CASSQVAGINYGYTF	NA	TRBV23-1	TRBJ1-2	NA
TGTGCCAGCAGCTTATGGGAGCGCAAGGACAATGAGCAGTTCTTC	CASSLWERKDNEQFF	NA	TRBV7-6	TRBJ2-1	NA
TGCGCCAGCAGCCAATATGAGGGAAGCACCGGGGAGCTGTTTTTT	CASSQYEGSTGELFF	NA	TRBV7-2	TRBJ2-2	NA
TGTGCCTGGTCCTGGGGACTAGCGGGAGGAACCGGGGAGCTGTTTTTT	CAWSWGLAGGTGELFF	TRBD2	TRBV30	TRBJ2-2	NA
TGTGCCACCAGCAGGGGGACAGGGGTGGACAATGAGCAGTTCTTC	CATSRGTGVDNEQFF	TRBD1	TRBV15	TRBJ2-1	NA
TGTGCCAGCAGTTTAGGGAGGGTTTTCTTCCAAGAGACCCAGTACTTC	CASSLGRVFFQETQYF	TRBD2	TRBV28	TRBJ2-5	few
TGTGCCAGCAGTCTCAACCGGGACAGGGGCTACGAGCAGTACTTC	CASSLNRDRGYEQYF	TRBD1	TRBV27	TRBJ2-7	NA
TGTGCCAGCAGCCCCGTAGGGACAGGGGAGAGGGAAGAGACTCAGTACTTC	CASSPVGTGEREETQYF	TRBD1	TRBV11-3	TRBJ2-5	NA